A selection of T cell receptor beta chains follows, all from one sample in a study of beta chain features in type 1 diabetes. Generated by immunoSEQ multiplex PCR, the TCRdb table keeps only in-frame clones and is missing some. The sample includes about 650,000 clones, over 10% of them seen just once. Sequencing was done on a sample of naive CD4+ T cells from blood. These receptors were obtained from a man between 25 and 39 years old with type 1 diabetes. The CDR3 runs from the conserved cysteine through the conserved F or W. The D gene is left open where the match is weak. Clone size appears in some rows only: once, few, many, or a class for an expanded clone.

CASSRELETQYF TGTGCCAGTTCCAGGGAGTTAGAGACCCAGTACTTC TRBV6-5 NA NA TRBJ2-5
CSGNRGHFESYNEQFF TGCAGCGGAAACAGGGGCCATTTTGAGTCCTACAATGAGCAGTTCTTC TRBV29-1 NA TRBD1 TRBJ2-1
CASSPLESSNQPQHF TGTGCCAGCTCACCTCTGGAGTCTAGCAATCAGCCCCAGCATTTT TRBV18 NA NA TRBJ1-5
CASSSGPAGTQYF TGTGCCAGCAGCTCCGGACCTGCGGGGACCCAGTACTTC TRBV7-2 few NA TRBJ2-5
CASSQGTSGYNEQFF TGTGCCAGCAGCCAGGGGACTAGCGGCTACAATGAGCAGTTCTTC TRBV7-3 NA TRBD2 TRBJ2-1
CASSQEEGAGYGYTF TGCGCCAGCAGCCAAGAGGAGGGCGCGGGCTATGGCTACACCTTC TRBV4-3 few NA TRBJ1-2
CASSPLHSREAEAFF TGCGCCAGCAGCCCGCTTCATAGTAGGGAGGCTGAAGCTTTCTTT TRBV4-3 NA NA TRBJ1-1
CASSSRDEQYF TGTGCCAGCAGCTCCCGGGACGAGCAGTACTTC TRBV5-4 NA NA TRBJ2-7
CASSLEPYGYTF TGTGCCAGCAGTTTAGAACCATATGGCTACACCTTC TRBV28 NA NA TRBJ1-2
CASSTQVNEQFF TGTGCCAGTAGTACCCAGGTGAATGAGCAGTTCTTC TRBV19 few NA TRBJ2-1
CASSQGDGYTF TGTGCCAGCAGTCAGGGAGATGGCTACACCTTC TRBV6-4 NA NA TRBJ1-2